This T cell receptor (beta chain) was documented in a study of blood T cells in healthy people across ages. The draw of peripheral blood yielded ten milliliters from each donor. Notes on the study in general: Reliance upon unsorted PBMCs precluded definitive naive versus antigen-experienced comparison.

The second PCR ran roughly 7 to 12 cycles with a sample-barcoded 5' primer and J-beta primers. Each cDNA was tagged by a template-switch adaptor containing 12 random nucleotides. TCRdb reprocessed the 5' RACE reads with MiXCR, giving one entry per CDR3 protein. This table holds around 940,000 distinct CDR3 sequences, 51% found once. As regards this clonotype: Its specificity is unknown.

This CDR3 contains 12 residues. CDR1 is DFQATT, CDR2 SNEGSKA, per germline (reference sequence). Deletions cut 5 bases from V and 6 bases from J, with 11 bases between. This receptor was taken from a woman aged 55-70 years in good health. The rearrangement links TRBV20-1 to TRBJ2-1, with D unclear. Sequences were obtained from blood. The CDR3 coding sequence is TGCAGTGCTCAAAGGTCAGCCAATGAGCAGTTCTTC. It yields the protein CSAQRSANEQFF.